One TCR beta chain is described in this entry. This clonotype was seen many times. Its antigen is still unknown. Base qualities are not at hand, and no much larger clone is one base apart. Unmatched junction bases come to 3, with V trimmed by 7 bases and J by 2 bases. CDR1 and CDR2 are drawn from the germline V gene: SNHLY, FYNNEI. The CDR3 holds 14 amino acids from the cysteine to the phenylalanine. Only CDR3 DNA remains: 42 bases, in frame from the first base. The receptor library was made with multiplex PCR. Sequencing took place on an Illumina HiSeq 4000. CDR3 regions were amplified by Arm-PCR with iRepertoire HTBI primers to construct TCR beta libraries. Before sequencing, the PCR products underwent gel purification. For the original study's pipeline: A total of roughly 65 TRBV and some 13 TRBJ segments were identified across samples and were used for gene usage analysis of CDR3 amino acid clonotypes. Filtered high-quality paired reads were merged into contigs using COPE and FqMerger. Contigs were aligned with BLAST to IMGT TRBV, TRBD and TRBJ reference genes, and CDR3 was defined per IMGT. Highly expanded clones were defined as clonotypes with a frequency above 0.1%. Shannon entropy was used to measure repertoire diversity, and the Gini coefficient was used to measure V-J evenness. Clonotypes shared by more than one individual were considered public. The public reads were reanalyzed by TCRdb: fastp trimming at Q25, MiXCR alignment, in-frame beta chains only. CDR3 protein sequences are deduplicated, and each keeps its most common genes and DNA. TCRdb's processing, not the authors', yielded these V and J calls. The sample table holds approximately 400,000 distinct CDR3 sequences, of which approximately 12% were seen once. The ten largest clones take up approximately 17% of the sample.

The time point label for this specimen denotes: newly diagnosed GD, antithyroid drugs for less than 3 months. For both TCR sequencing and RNA sequencing, RNA was extracted from PBMCs in TRIzol. The diagnosis of Graves' disease was made according to American Thyroid Association guidelines. Patients for the study were recruited at an endocrinology department in Xi'an, China. From each patient, approximately 10 milliliters of peripheral blood was collected into an EDTA anticoagulant tube. PBMCs were isolated by Ficoll Paque Plus density gradient separation without further T cell sorting. An Agilent 2100 Bioanalyzer and agarose gel were used to check RNA quality, and a NanoDrop 2000 was used to measure RNA concentration. The data belong to a study of regulatory T cells in long-lasting Graves disease (dated by TCRdb to about 2021). Context from the whole study: In the newly diagnosed Graves' disease group, patients had been taking antithyroid drugs for less than 3 months. Persistent Graves' disease patients were compared with newly diagnosed Graves' disease patients by peripheral blood TCR sequencing and RNA sequencing. The study was registered as a clinical trial and conducted in China. A total of some 35 samples underwent TCR sequencing, from around 13 patients with persistent Graves' disease and some 20 patients with newly diagnosed Graves' disease. What the work shows at the level of the full study, not this receptor alone: Persistent disease showed preferential use of TRBV28, TRBJ1-2 and TRBJ2-5, whereas newly diagnosed disease favored TRBV20-1 and TRBJ2-1. Peripheral blood alone was examined, since thyroid tissue, which constituted the primary lesion, could not be accessed. Sequencing and analysis were restricted to the TCR beta chain. Compared with newly diagnosed patients, persistent Graves' disease patients had lower TCR Shannon entropy and fewer highly expanded clones, which suggests clonal expansion. More public clonotypes were shared among persistent patients (about 2,800) than among newly diagnosed patients (over 900). The small sample size was acknowledged by the authors as a limitation that may reduce accuracy.

These data also formed part of another study, on T cells in Graves' hyperthyroidism and ophthalmopathy. That second publication adds: Stable Graves' hyperthyroidism was defined as the absence of progression to ophthalmopathy over 18 months of follow-up. Hyperthyroidism patients were aged 18 to 65 years and newly diagnosed, with disease duration of less than 2 months. Any patient with an uncontrolled infection, another autoimmune disease, pregnancy or lactation was excluded. Diagnoses relied on clinical symptoms, serum thyroxine and TRAb, thyroid ultrasound and orbital computed tomography. A first-round RT-PCR of the TCR CDR3 used the HTBI primer set with the Qiagen OneStep RT-PCR kit. Most expanded thyroid clonotypes (frequency above 0.001) were also found in blood, which suggests that blood repertoires may mirror thyroid immune responses. A model built on a 13 V-J signature distinguished ophthalmopathy from stable hyperthyroidism, reaching over 85% sensitivity and around 81% specificity in cross-validation and 80%/75% in testing. In validation, the model predicted progression to ophthalmopathy a median of around 6.5 months before onset, with approximately 71% sensitivity and about 72% specificity. TCR V-J signatures able to tell the groups apart were searched for in a discovery cohort of around 95 patients, of whom fewer than 45 had Graves' ophthalmopathy and roughly 57 had stable Graves' hyperthyroidism. Prospective prediction of ophthalmopathy was tested in an independent validation cohort consisting of 18 to 20 hyperthyroidism patients and over 15 patients who later progressed to ophthalmopathy. For training and testing, the roughly 93 patients in the discovery cohort were randomly divided in a 7:3 ratio. Thyroid tissue and blood T-cell repertoires from several Graves' hyperthyroidism patients were also compared in the study. Once sampling was done, hyperthyroidism patients were given methimazole at a starting dose of 30 mg daily, whereas ophthalmopathy patients were given high-dose intravenous methylprednisolone. Libraries were constructed in a second round of multiplex PCR, after which size selection and purification were carried out. Paired-end sequencing of the libraries was performed with 100 bp reads on an Illumina HiSeq2000. Raw data were processed with SOAPnuke, discarding reads with adapters, uncalled bases, mean Phred below 15, or no exact constant-primer or identifier match. High-quality paired reads were merged using COPE v1.2.5, and each unique nucleotide sequence was defined as a clonotype. MiTCR v1.1 was used to align the clonotypes against IMGT TRBV, TRBD and TRBJ reference segments. Analysis was restricted to V-J combinations with a frequency above 0.0001, which covered about 99% of repertoires. A TCS score was defined as the ratio between F50 (clonal expansion) and ExV (chaos), using BLOSUM62-based TCRdist between CDR3 peptides within each V-J. Welch's t-statistics and random forest reduced roughly 540 V-J features to 13, which were used in a naive Bayes classifier (R e1071). Sample size was not statistically predetermined, and investigators were not blinded to group allocation. According to the paper, TCR Vbeta CDR3 sequencing was carried out on 120 to 150 peripheral blood samples, which came from fewer than 50 ophthalmopathy, around 75 hyperthyroidism and approximately 17 progressor patients.

This chain joins TRBV2 to TRBJ1-5; a stretch of 9 junction bases matches TRBD1. This clonotype originated in a woman under 30 with Graves disease. Donor details come from another sample of the same person, matched by shared clones. Source: peripheral blood mononuclear cells (PBMCs), taken at new diagnosis, from a patient treated with antithyroid drugs. CDR3 sequence: CASTRTGGNQPQHF. The nucleotides read TGTGCCAGCACCAGGACAGGGGGCAATCAGCCCCAGCATTTT. Beyond the CDR3, the reference TRBV2 and TRBJ1-5 genes provide the residues; the full variable domain reads: EPEVTQTPSHQVTQMGQEVILRCVPISNHLYFYWYRQILGQKVEFLVSFYNNEISEKSEIFDDQFSVERPDGSNFTLKIRSTKLEDSAMYFCASTRTGGNQPQHFGDGTRLSIL.